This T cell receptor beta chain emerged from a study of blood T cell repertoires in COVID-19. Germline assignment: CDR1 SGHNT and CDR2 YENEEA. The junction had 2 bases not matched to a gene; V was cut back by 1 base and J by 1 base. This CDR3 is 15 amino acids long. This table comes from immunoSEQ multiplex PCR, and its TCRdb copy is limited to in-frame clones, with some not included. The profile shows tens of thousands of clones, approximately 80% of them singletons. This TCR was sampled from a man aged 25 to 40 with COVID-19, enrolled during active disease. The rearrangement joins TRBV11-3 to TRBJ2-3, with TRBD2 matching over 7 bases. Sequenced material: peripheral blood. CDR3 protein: CASSLVAGGTDTQYF. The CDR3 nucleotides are TGTGCCAGCAGCTTAGTGGCGGGGGGCACAGATACGCAGTATTTT.